This T cell receptor beta chain was observed in a study of blood T cell repertoires in COVID-19. The wider study: Samples representing acute and convalescent COVID-19 were sourced from the United States, Italy and Spain. Nucleic acid was either cDNA or gDNA, and it came from T cells, B-cell-depleted T cells, or PBMCs.

As handled by the study authors: Nucleated cell counts were estimated from reference gene primer amplification. The assay was immunoSEQ multiplex PCR, and TCRdb's table has in-frame clones only and misses some. V and J calls and clone size come straight from that table; D and trimming were deduced from the DNA. The repertoire holds roughly 190,000 clones, approximately 90% seen once, with roughly 3.3% in the top ten. This CDR3 has 15 residues. The V end was cut by 7 bases, the J end by 1 base, with 11 bases between. Germline V gene lookup returns CDR1 MNHEY and CDR2 SVGAGI. The V and J genes are TRBV6-5 and TRBJ2-6; a possible D gene is TRBD1 (5 bases). The material sequenced was peripheral blood. The receptor's source is a man younger than 35 with active or convalescent COVID-19. The CDR3 sequence is CASTIQGSGANVLTF. CDR3 DNA sequence: TGTGCCAGCACTATCCAGGGATCTGGGGCCAACGTCCTGACTTTC.